This is a list of T cell receptor beta chains from one sample in a study of T cell changes during pregnancy in multiple sclerosis. Using immunoSEQ multiplex PCR, the repertoire was profiled, and TCRdb retains in-frame clones only, with some absent. The sample lists under 60,000 clones; around 93% were seen once. The specimen was CD4+ T cells from peripheral blood mononuclear cells, collected after pregnancy. Source of these receptors: a female donor with multiple sclerosis, enrolled in a pregnancy study. Each CDR3 is given with its conserved first and last residue. D genes are given only for firm matches. Clone size is not always given. Where it is, it says once, few, many or a class for expanded clones.

d_gene: TRBD2
v_gene: TRBV5-4
j_gene: TRBJ2-3
abundance: NA
CDR3aa: CASSPGASGRSSTDTQYF
CDR3nt: TGTGCCAGCAGCCCAGGGGCTAGCGGGAGGTCTTCCACAGATACGCAGTATTTT

d_gene: NA
v_gene: TRBV19
j_gene: TRBJ1-1
abundance: NA
CDR3aa: CASSIRQQNTEAFF
CDR3nt: TGTGCCAGTAGTATTCGACAGCAGAACACTGAAGCTTTCTTT

d_gene: NA
v_gene: TRBV7-2
j_gene: TRBJ2-5
abundance: NA
CDR3aa: CASSLDGGQYF
CDR3nt: TGTGCCAGCAGCTTAGACGGGGGCCAGTACTTC

d_gene: NA
v_gene: TRBV13
j_gene: TRBJ2-1
abundance: once
CDR3aa: CASSLAAGKLPYNEQFF
CDR3nt: TGTGCCAGCAGCTTAGCGGCGGGAAAACTCCCATACAATGAGCAGTTCTTC

d_gene: NA
v_gene: TRBV19
j_gene: TRBJ2-7
abundance: NA
CDR3aa: CASSTVPHEEQYF
CDR3nt: TGTGCCAGTAGTACCGTTCCCCACGAGGAGCAGTACTTC

d_gene: TRBD1
v_gene: TRBV5-1
j_gene: TRBJ1-3
abundance: NA
CDR3aa: CASSLGQGASGNTIYF
CDR3nt: TGCGCCAGCAGCTTGGGACAGGGGGCGTCTGGAAACACCATATATTTT

d_gene: NA
v_gene: TRBV21-1
j_gene: TRBJ1-1
abundance: NA
CDR3aa: CASSLGSVNTEAFF
CDR3nt: TGTGCCAGCAGCCTCGGGTCTGTTAACACTGAAGCTTTCTTT

d_gene: NA
v_gene: TRBV5-8
j_gene: TRBJ2-7
abundance: NA
CDR3aa: CASSSQGTWSSYEQYF
CDR3nt: TGTGCCAGCAGCTCCCAGGGGACGTGGAGCTCCTACGAGCAGTACTTC

d_gene: TRBD1
v_gene: TRBV25-1
j_gene: TRBJ2-7
abundance: NA
CDR3aa: CASSRQGSSYEQYF
CDR3nt: TGTGCCAGCAGTCGACAGGGGAGCAGCTACGAGCAGTACTTC

d_gene: NA
v_gene: TRBV30
j_gene: TRBJ1-3
abundance: NA
CDR3aa: CAWSQRSQFSGNTIYF
CDR3nt: TGTGCCTGGAGCCAGCGGTCCCAATTCTCTGGAAACACCATATATTTT

d_gene: TRBD1
v_gene: TRBV2
j_gene: TRBJ2-3
abundance: NA
CDR3aa: CASSTTGWVPTDTQYF
CDR3nt: TGTGCCAGCAGCACGACAGGGTGGGTCCCGACAGATACGCAGTATTTT

d_gene: TRBD2
v_gene: TRBV28
j_gene: TRBJ2-5
abundance: NA
CDR3aa: CASSSSRLAGGRETQYF
CDR3nt: TGTGCCAGCAGTTCCTCCAGACTAGCGGGAGGGCGGGAGACCCAGTACTTC

d_gene: NA
v_gene: TRBV25-1
j_gene: TRBJ2-1
abundance: NA
CDR3aa: CASSRMGGTYNEQFF
CDR3nt: TGTGCCAGCAGTAGGATGGGCGGGACCTACAATGAGCAGTTCTTC

d_gene: TRBD1
v_gene: TRBV28
j_gene: TRBJ1-2
abundance: NA
CDR3aa: CASIDRGDYGYTF
CDR3nt: TGTGCCAGCATTGACAGGGGTGACTATGGCTACACCTTC

d_gene: NA
v_gene: TRBV5-5
j_gene: TRBJ1-1
abundance: NA
CDR3aa: CASRPGFRNTEAFF
CDR3nt: TGTGCCAGCAGACCGGGTTTTAGGAACACTGAAGCTTTCTTT

d_gene: NA
v_gene: TRBV19
j_gene: TRBJ2-2
abundance: NA
CDR3aa: CASSWDSVTGELFF
CDR3nt: TGTGCCAGTAGTTGGGACTCGGTCACCGGGGAGCTGTTTTTT

d_gene: NA
v_gene: TRBV25-1
j_gene: TRBJ1-1
abundance: once
CDR3aa: CASSEDRTEAFF
CDR3nt: TGTGCCAGCAGTGAAGACAGGACTGAAGCTTTCTTT

d_gene: NA
v_gene: TRBV19
j_gene: TRBJ1-2
abundance: NA
CDR3aa: CASSLQSTGGTNYGYTF
CDR3nt: TGTGCCAGTAGTCTTCAATCGACGGGGGGGACGAACTATGGCTACACCTTC

d_gene: NA
v_gene: TRBV9
j_gene: TRBJ2-3
abundance: once
CDR3aa: CASSVVDSPPDTQYF
CDR3nt: TGTGCCAGCAGCGTAGTTGACTCGCCCCCAGATACGCAGTATTTT

d_gene: TRBD1
v_gene: TRBV9
j_gene: TRBJ1-2
abundance: NA
CDR3aa: CASSAGQEFSGYTF
CDR3nt: TGTGCCAGCAGCGCTGGACAGGAGTTTTCTGGCTACACCTTC

d_gene: NA
v_gene: TRBV4-2
j_gene: TRBJ1-1
abundance: NA
CDR3aa: CASSRTTGVVLPAFF
CDR3nt: TGTGCCAGCAGCCGCACTACCGGGGTGGTGTTGCCAGCTTTCTTT

d_gene: NA
v_gene: TRBV7-6
j_gene: TRBJ2-3
abundance: NA
CDR3aa: CASSPGLTDTQYF
CDR3nt: TGTGCCAGCAGCCCAGGACTAACGGATACGCAGTATTTT

d_gene: TRBD2
v_gene: TRBV11-2
j_gene: TRBJ2-3
abundance: NA
CDR3aa: CASSLDFLAGGPTDTQYF
CDR3nt: TGTGCCAGCAGCTTAGACTTCCTAGCGGGAGGGCCCACAGATACGCAGTATTTT

d_gene: TRBD2
v_gene: TRBV5-4
j_gene: TRBJ2-1
abundance: NA
CDR3aa: CASSSGLGAYNEQFF
CDR3nt: TGTGCCAGCAGCTCCGGACTAGGGGCCTACAATGAGCAGTTCTTC

d_gene: NA
v_gene: TRBV15
j_gene: TRBJ1-1
abundance: NA
CDR3aa: CATSKDLGSDTEAFF
CDR3nt: TGTGCCACCAGCAAAGATTTAGGGAGTGACACTGAAGCTTTCTTT

d_gene: TRBD2
v_gene: TRBV7-6
j_gene: TRBJ2-1
abundance: NA
CDR3aa: CASSSTPGLEMSEQFF
CDR3nt: TGTGCCAGCAGCTCAACCCCCGGACTAGAAATGAGTGAGCAGTTCTTC

d_gene: TRBD2
v_gene: TRBV28
j_gene: TRBJ2-5
abundance: NA
CDR3aa: CASRPGGYQETQYF
CDR3nt: TGTGCCAGCCGTCCCGGGGGGTACCAAGAGACCCAGTACTTC

d_gene: NA
v_gene: TRBV19
j_gene: TRBJ2-2
abundance: NA
CDR3aa: CASISSFQRIGELFF
CDR3nt: TGTGCCAGTATTAGTAGCTTCCAGCGGATCGGGGAGCTGTTTTTT

d_gene: TRBD1
v_gene: TRBV10-3
j_gene: TRBJ2-4
abundance: NA
CDR3aa: CAISGTGQNIQYF
CDR3nt: TGTGCCATCAGTGGGACAGGGCAAAACATTCAGTACTTC

d_gene: NA
v_gene: TRBV18
j_gene: TRBJ2-2
abundance: NA
CDR3aa: CASSPTSNTGELFF
CDR3nt: TGTGCCAGCTCACCGACTTCGAACACCGGGGAGCTGTTTTTT

d_gene: NA
v_gene: TRBV19
j_gene: TRBJ1-2
abundance: NA
CDR3aa: CASRLGLAENYGYTF
CDR3nt: TGTGCCAGTAGGCTGGGACTCGCCGAGAACTATGGCTACACCTTC

d_gene: TRBD2
v_gene: TRBV5-4
j_gene: TRBJ2-5
abundance: NA
CDR3aa: CASLVAGVEETQYF
CDR3nt: TGTGCCAGCTTAGTAGCGGGAGTGGAAGAGACCCAGTACTTC

d_gene: NA
v_gene: TRBV12-5
j_gene: TRBJ2-3
abundance: NA
CDR3aa: CASGLDSTTDTQYF
CDR3nt: TGTGCTAGTGGTTTGGACAGTACCACAGATACGCAGTATTTT

d_gene: TRBD2
v_gene: TRBV11-1
j_gene: TRBJ2-6
abundance: NA
CDR3aa: CASRRLAGTAGANVLTF
CDR3nt: TGTGCCAGCAGAAGACTAGCGGGAACGGCTGGGGCCAACGTCCTGACTTTC

d_gene: NA
v_gene: TRBV7-2
j_gene: TRBJ2-5
abundance: NA
CDR3aa: CASSFAAAQETQYF
CDR3nt: TGTGCCAGCAGCTTCGCCGCCGCGCAAGAGACCCAGTACTTC

d_gene: NA
v_gene: TRBV29-1
j_gene: TRBJ2-3
abundance: NA
CDR3aa: CSAEGADTQYF
CDR3nt: TGCAGCGCAGAGGGGGCAGATACGCAGTATTTT

d_gene: NA
v_gene: TRBV6-5
j_gene: TRBJ1-2
abundance: NA
CDR3aa: CASSPGVTGGYTF
CDR3nt: TGTGCCAGCAGTCCAGGGGTAACGGGTGGCTACACCTTC

d_gene: NA
v_gene: TRBV2
j_gene: TRBJ2-1
abundance: NA
CDR3aa: CASAGSSYNEQFF
CDR3nt: TGTGCCAGCGCGGGTAGCTCCTACAATGAGCAGTTCTTC

d_gene: TRBD1
v_gene: TRBV4-2
j_gene: TRBJ1-5
abundance: NA
CDR3aa: CASSQEQGAYQPQHF
CDR3nt: TGTGCCAGCAGCCAAGAACAGGGGGCTTATCAGCCCCAGCATTTT